The rows below give T cell receptor beta chains drawn from one sample of a study of identical twins. TCRdb processed the 5' RACE reads anew with MiXCR; each CDR3 protein has one entry. The sample consists of about 660,000 distinct CDR3 sequences, less than 10% of them appearing once. These same data were also listed under a study on yellow fever vaccine responses in identical twins.

The specimen was PBMCs. Source of these receptors: a woman aged 18 to 35 in good health. Each CDR3 is given with its conserved first and last residue. D genes are given only for firm matches. Some rows mark clone size as missing; the rest say once, few, many or name a class of expanded clone.

CDR3nt: TGTGCCAGCAGTGAAGTCCACGGTCCCTACGAGCAGTACTTC; CDR3aa: CASSEVHGPYEQYF; j_gene: TRBJ2-7; d_gene: NA; v_gene: TRBV6-1; abundance: NA
CDR3nt: TGTGCCAGCAGCCTAATCCGGGGCCCCCACGAGCAGTACTTC; CDR3aa: CASSLIRGPHEQYF; j_gene: TRBJ2-7; d_gene: NA; v_gene: TRBV6-1; abundance: NA
CDR3nt: TGCAGCGTTGGGCGGGGGAAGTCCCAAGAGACCCAGTACTTC; CDR3aa: CSVGRGKSQETQYF; j_gene: TRBJ2-5; d_gene: TRBD2; v_gene: TRBV29-1; abundance: few
CDR3nt: TGTGCCAGCAGTTATACTAGCGGGACGATTTACAATGAGCAGTTCTTC; CDR3aa: CASSYTSGTIYNEQFF; j_gene: TRBJ2-1; d_gene: TRBD2; v_gene: TRBV7-2; abundance: NA
CDR3nt: TGCAGCGCCACGACTAGCGGGAGTTTGTACACCGGGGAGCTGTTTTTT; CDR3aa: CSATTSGSLYTGELFF; j_gene: TRBJ2-2; d_gene: TRBD2; v_gene: TRBV29-1; abundance: few
CDR3nt: TGTGCCAGCAGCTTAGGGTTCGGCGGGGAGCTGTTTTTT; CDR3aa: CASSLGFGGELFF; j_gene: TRBJ2-2; d_gene: NA; v_gene: TRBV11-2; abundance: NA
CDR3nt: TGTGCCTGGAGTTCAGGGACAGGGGATGCAGATACGCAGTATTTT; CDR3aa: CAWSSGTGDADTQYF; j_gene: TRBJ2-3; d_gene: TRBD1; v_gene: TRBV30; abundance: NA
CDR3nt: TGTGCCGTGGGGGACAACGACTACAATGAGCAGTTCTTC; CDR3aa: CAVGDNDYNEQFF; j_gene: TRBJ2-1; d_gene: NA; v_gene: TRBV6-6; abundance: many
CDR3nt: TGTGCCATCGGGGGGGCAGGGAACACTGAAGCTTTCTTT; CDR3aa: CAIGGAGNTEAFF; j_gene: TRBJ1-1; d_gene: NA; v_gene: TRBV10-3; abundance: NA
CDR3nt: TGTGCCAGCAGCTTATCAGGTTCCAATTCCTACGAGCAGTACTTC; CDR3aa: CASSLSGSNSYEQYF; j_gene: TRBJ2-7; d_gene: NA; v_gene: TRBV7-9; abundance: NA
CDR3nt: TGTGCCAGCAGCCGAACCGGCGGGAACCAAGAGACCCAGTACTTC; CDR3aa: CASSRTGGNQETQYF; j_gene: TRBJ2-5; d_gene: NA; v_gene: TRBV3-1; abundance: few
CDR3nt: TGTGCCAGCAGTTACTCTACCAGTCCGGACACCGGGGAGCTGTTTTTT; CDR3aa: CASSYSTSPDTGELFF; j_gene: TRBJ2-2; d_gene: NA; v_gene: TRBV6-5; abundance: many
CDR3nt: TGTGCCAGCAGTAGAATCTCTGGGGCCAACGTCCTGACTTTC; CDR3aa: CASSRISGANVLTF; j_gene: TRBJ2-6; d_gene: NA; v_gene: TRBV27; abundance: NA
CDR3nt: TGTGCCAGCAGCCCACCAGGACTAGGGGGCACAGATACGCAGTATTTT; CDR3aa: CASSPPGLGGTDTQYF; j_gene: TRBJ2-3; d_gene: TRBD2; v_gene: TRBV25-1; abundance: many
CDR3nt: TGTGCCAGCAGCCCTCCTAACACCCAGGACAACACAGATACGCAGTATTTT; CDR3aa: CASSPPNTQDNTDTQYF; j_gene: TRBJ2-3; d_gene: NA; v_gene: TRBV7-6; abundance: many
CDR3nt: TGTGCCAGCAGTCCCTTAGCGGGGCCAGATACGCAGTATTTT; CDR3aa: CASSPLAGPDTQYF; j_gene: TRBJ2-3; d_gene: TRBD2; v_gene: TRBV12-3/TRBV12-4; abundance: many
CDR3nt: TGTGCCAGCAGCCAAGAGGGCCCGGGCTTGAACTACGAGCAGTACTTC; CDR3aa: CASSQEGPGLNYEQYF; j_gene: TRBJ2-7; d_gene: NA; v_gene: TRBV4-2; abundance: few